This entry features one TCR beta chain sequence. Its cognate antigen is unknown. An end of the junction differs from the germline gene, which may be a read error. There are 16 residues in the CDR3. The V gene's germline CDR1 is SGHAT and CDR2 FQNNGV. The sample belongs to a study of tumor-infiltrating lymphocytes in primary liver carcinoma. The authors made TCR beta cDNA from around 500 ng total RNA with a constant-region primer. Nested multiplex PCR, run for three rounds with slightly modified ARM-PCR, yielded TCR beta libraries. Researchers ran the first two PCR rounds for 10 cycles each with TRBV1-TRBV30 forward primers and a C-beta reverse primer. TCRdb called the multiplex PCR reads again in MiXCR, with one record for every CDR3 protein. Of tens of thousands of distinct CDR3 sequences listed, approximately 70% are singletons. Study-wide results and limits: Just around 8-24% of top clones spanned all five tumor regions.

From unsorted bulk tissue weighing about 20-31 mg, DNA and RNA were co-extracted. Infection with HBV was chronic in patients; they were treatment-naive. Uniformly, tumor samples exhibited a viable tumor cell fraction exceeding 85%. The chain uses TRBV11-2 and TRBJ2-3; 7 bases are shared with TRBD2. Material for sequencing was liver tumor tissue from sampling region 2. Specified subset: tumor region T2, inferior pole. The receptor comes from a man aged 35 to 55 with primary liver carcinoma and hepatitis B virus infection. This CDR3 reads CVSSLHAGVSTDTQYF. CDR3 nucleotides: TGTGTCAGCAGTTTACATGCGGGAGTCAGCACAGATACGCAGTATTTT.